The 10 T cell receptor beta chains presented below share a single source sample, sequenced in a study of Ad26.COV2.S vaccination and SARS-CoV-2 variants. Using immunoSEQ multiplex PCR, the repertoire was profiled, and TCRdb retains in-frame clones only, with some absent. The table shows roughly 380,000 clones, with about 91% occurring only once. The material sequenced was peripheral blood, taken after recovery from COVID-19. The receptors shown here come from a human donor who had recovered from COVID-19.

The chain couples TRBV6-6 to TRBJ2-2; D call uncertain. Trimming took 6 bases from V and 8 from J, leaving 7 bases between them. Germline CDR1 reads MNHNY; CDR2 reads SVGAGI (reference sequence). The CDR3 consists of 11 residues. For the CDR3, the DNA is TGTGCCAGCAGGTGGTCGGGGGAGCTGTTTTTT. This gives the protein CASRWSGELFF.

The CDR3: CASSFSLQGAPFF. The CDR3 nucleotides are TGTGCCAGCAGCTTCTCCCTGCAGGGGGCTCCGTTCTTC. This chain joins TRBV7-2 and TRBJ2-1; 8 nucleotides match TRBD1. The germline CDR1 and CDR2 sequences are SGHTA and FQGNSA. The CDR3 has 13 residues. V shed 3 bases, J shed 15 bases, and the junction held 10 bases outside the gene matches. Variable domain in full (rest from reference TRBV7-2 and TRBJ2-1): GAGVSQSPSNKVTEKGKDVELRCDPISGHTALYWYRQSLGQGLEFLIYFQGNSAPDKSGLPSDRFSAERTGGSVSTLTIQRTQQEDSAVYLCASSFSLQGAPFFGPGTRLTVL.

V and J are TRBV27 and TRBJ2-7; D assignment may be TRBD1 or TRBD2 (5 bases each). Per germline, CDR1 MNHEY and CDR2 SMNVEV (reference sequence). V shed 5 bases and J shed 13 bases, with 18 bases lying between them. CDR3 length equals 12 residues. Here the CDR3 reads CASSRGAYELYF. CDR3 DNA: TGTGCCAGCAGTCGAGGGGCTTACGAGCTCTACTTC.

The chain recombines TRBV12-5 with TRBJ2-2, with a weak D call TRBD1 (6 bases). The V and J ends lost 6 bases and 0 bases respectively, with 14 bases between them. The length of the CDR3 is 16 residues. Germline CDR1 and CDR2: LGHNT and FRNRAP. CDR3 nucleotides: TGTGCTAGTGGCCTCCGGACAGCCGCGAACACCGGGGAGCTGTTTTTT. Protein product: CASGLRTAANTGELFF.

The chain has TRBV24-1 and TRBJ1-1, with 8 bases that match TRBD1. With V trimmed by 4 bases and J by 12 bases, 6 bases remained unmatched. The germline V gene encodes CDR1 KGHDR and CDR2 SFDVKD. The CDR3 consists of 12 residues. CDR3: CATSDRTGWSFF. CDR3 coding DNA: TGTGCCACCAGTGACCGGACAGGGTGGTCTTTCTTT.

The V call is TRBV2, the J call TRBJ2-3; TRBD2 aligns across 7 bases. V dropped 1 base and J dropped 0; count of bases not matched to a gene: 4. This CDR3 contains 16 residues. Germline V lookup: CDR1 SNHLY, CDR2 FYNNEI. CDR3 coding DNA: TGTGCCAGCAGTGAAGGTGGCGGGGGTAGCACAGATACGCAGTATTTT. It yields the protein CASSEGGGGSTDTQYF.

The gene calls are TRBV9 and TRBJ2-5; 8 bases match TRBD1. CDR3 length: 17 amino acids. Germline lookup yields CDR1 SGDLS and CDR2 YYNGEE. Trimming at V came to 3 bases and at J to 3 bases, leaving 13 bases not matched to a gene. The CDR3 sequence is CASSGTDRGGFEETQYF. The CDR3 coding sequence is TGTGCCAGCAGCGGGACTGACAGGGGCGGATTCGAAGAGACCCAGTACTTC.

The chain combines TRBV3-1 (or the pseudogene TRBV3-2) with TRBJ2-5; 12 nucleotides agree with TRBD2. The CDR3 covers 18 residues. CDR1 and CDR2 (germline): LGHDT, YNNKEL (reference sequence). J lost 5 bases, V lost 0 bases, and 10 bases had no gene match. The CDR3 nucleotides are TGTGCCAGCAGCCAAGACTGGCTAGCGGGGGGGGGCAGGGAGACCCAGTACTTC. It codes for CASSQDWLAGGGRETQYF.

This clone has a single count. The V call is TRBV27, the J call TRBJ2-5; TRBD1 aligns across 8 bases. Germline CDR1 MNHEY, CDR2 SMNVEV (reference sequence). The CDR3 length is 16 residues. The V and J ends lost 5 bases and 5 bases, in that order; junction bases with no gene match: 13. This CDR3 is CASSPTRTGSLETQYF. CDR3 DNA sequence: TGTGCCAGCAGTCCCACCCGGACAGGGTCGTTGGAGACCCAGTACTTC.

The chain links TRBV7-8 to TRBJ2-1; 10 nucleotides agree with TRBD2. Germline trimming cut 7 bases from V and 0 bases from J; bases unmatched to any gene: 12. From germline, CDR1 is SGHVS and CDR2 FQNEAQ. The CDR3 totals 18 residues. CDR3 region: CASTWGSSGGPSYNEQFF. The CDR3 DNA sequence: TGTGCCAGCACCTGGGGGTCTAGCGGGGGACCCTCCTACAATGAGCAGTTCTTC. The whole variable domain, filled in from reference TRBV7-8 and TRBJ2-1, reads GAGVSQSPRYKVAKRGQDVALRCDPISGHVSLFWYQQALGQGPEFLTYFQNEAQLDKSGLPSDRFFAERPEGSVSTLKIQRTQQEDSAVYLCASTWGSSGGPSYNEQFFGPGTRLTVL.